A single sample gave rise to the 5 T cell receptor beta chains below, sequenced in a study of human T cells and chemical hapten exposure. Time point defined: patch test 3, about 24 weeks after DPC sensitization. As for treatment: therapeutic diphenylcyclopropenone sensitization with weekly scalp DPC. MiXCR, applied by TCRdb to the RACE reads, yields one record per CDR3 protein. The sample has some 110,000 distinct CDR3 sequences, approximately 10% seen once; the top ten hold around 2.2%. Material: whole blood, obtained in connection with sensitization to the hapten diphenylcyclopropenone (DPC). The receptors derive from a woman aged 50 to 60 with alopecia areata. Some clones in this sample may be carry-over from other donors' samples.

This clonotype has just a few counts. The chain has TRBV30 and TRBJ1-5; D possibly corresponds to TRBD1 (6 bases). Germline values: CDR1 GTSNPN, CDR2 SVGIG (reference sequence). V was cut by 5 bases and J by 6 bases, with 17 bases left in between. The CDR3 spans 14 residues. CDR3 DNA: TGTGCCTGGGAGAAGTTGGGGGCAGGTCAGCCCCAGCATTTT. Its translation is CAWEKLGAGQPQHF.

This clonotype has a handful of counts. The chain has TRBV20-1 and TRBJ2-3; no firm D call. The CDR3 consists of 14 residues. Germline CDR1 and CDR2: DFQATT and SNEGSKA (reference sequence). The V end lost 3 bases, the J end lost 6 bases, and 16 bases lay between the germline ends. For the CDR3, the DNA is TGCAGTGCTAGGCCCAGCGCTGTGGGGGATACGCAGTATTTT. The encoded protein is CSARPSAVGDTQYF.

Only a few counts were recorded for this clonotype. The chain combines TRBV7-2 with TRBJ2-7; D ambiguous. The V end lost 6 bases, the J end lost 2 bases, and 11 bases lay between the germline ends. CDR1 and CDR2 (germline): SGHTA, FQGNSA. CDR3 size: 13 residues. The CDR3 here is CASSSPRTYEQYF. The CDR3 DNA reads TGTGCCAGCAGTTCACCACGCACCTACGAGCAGTACTTC.

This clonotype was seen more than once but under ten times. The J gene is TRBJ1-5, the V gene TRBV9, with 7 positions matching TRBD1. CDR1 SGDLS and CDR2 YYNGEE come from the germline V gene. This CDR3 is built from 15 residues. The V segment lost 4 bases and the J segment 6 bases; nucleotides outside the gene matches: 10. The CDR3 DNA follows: TGTGCCAGCAGCCAGGGGGGGGCTGGTAGTCAGCCCCAGCATTTT. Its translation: CASSQGGAGSQPQHF.

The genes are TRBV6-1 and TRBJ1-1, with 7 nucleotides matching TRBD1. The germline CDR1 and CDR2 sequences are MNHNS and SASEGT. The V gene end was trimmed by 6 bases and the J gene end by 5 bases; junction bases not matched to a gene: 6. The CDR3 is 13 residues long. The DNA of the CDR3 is TGTGCCAGCAGCGTGACAGGGTATACTGAAGCTTTCTTT. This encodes CASSVTGYTEAFF.